This entry lists 29 T cell receptor beta chains sequenced from one sample in a study of STAT5B mutations in CD4+ large granular lymphocyte leukemia. Data came from immunoSEQ multiplex PCR; TCRdb stores just in-frame clones and leaves some out. The sample carries 30,000 to 40,000 clones, approximately 82% recorded once. Sequenced sample: CD4+ T cells from blood buffy coats. Every receptor here comes from a human donor in good health.

V usage is TRBV7-2 and J usage is TRBJ1-5; D possibly corresponds to TRBD1 (6 bases). This CDR3 has 14 amino acids. Trimming removed 6 bases at V and 1 base at J, with 10 bases between. Per the germline V gene, CDR1 is SGHTA and CDR2 is FQGNSA. CDR3 residues: CASSFQGSNQPQHF. The DNA of the CDR3 is TGTGCCAGCAGTTTTCAGGGGAGCAATCAGCCCCAGCATTTT.

This chain uses TRBV5-4 with TRBJ2-5; 7 bases are shared with TRBD1. Gene TRBJ2-7 matches the end of the DNA better, so the J call may be wrong. In germline, CDR1 is SGHNT, CDR2 YYREEE (reference sequence). The CDR3 totals 14 residues. Here the CDR3 reads CASSLPTGTYEQYF. DNA for the CDR3: TGTGCCAGCAGCTTACCGACAGGGACCTACGAGCAGTACTTC.

As to this clone: An end of the junction does not agree with germline; a read error may underlie this. This chain connects TRBV6-6 to TRBJ1-6; 8 nucleotides agree with TRBD1. Germline V gene lookup returns CDR1 MNHNY and CDR2 SVGAGI (reference sequence). The CDR3 loop spans 16 amino acids. DNA for the CDR3: TGTGCCAGCAAACTGGCAGGGGGCTCCGATAATTCACCCCTCCACTTT. This translates into CASKLAGGSDNSPLHF.

V and J are TRBV7-2 and TRBJ2-5; no reliable D call. The V and J ends lost 5 bases and 1 base respectively, with 2 bases between them. Germline loops: CDR1 SGHTA, CDR2 FQGNSA. This CDR3 has 11 residues. The CDR3, as DNA: TGTGCCAGCAGCCTCCAAGAGACCCAGTACTTC. Amino acid sequence: CASSLQETQYF.

This sequence joins TRBV2 and TRBJ1-2, with TRBD1 matching 9 bases. This CDR3 region has 13 residues. Germline loops: CDR1 SNHLY, CDR2 FYNNEI. V lost 7 bases, J lost 7 bases, and 7 bases stayed unmatched. CDR3 in amino acids: CASNTGQGVGYTF. CDR3 nucleotide sequence: TGTGCCAGCAATACGGGACAGGGTGTTGGCTACACCTTC.

The rearrangement uses TRBV5-1 and TRBJ2-3, with D uncertain. V lost 2 bases, J lost 4 bases, and 20 bases lay in between. The CDR3 is made up of 17 amino acids. In germline, CDR1 is SGHRS, CDR2 YFSETQ. CDR3 DNA sequence: TGCGCCAGCAGCTTTTCGGTCTTATTGGCAGATTCAGATACGCAGTATTTT. Translating it yields CASSFSVLLADSDTQYF.

The chain carries TRBV9 and TRBJ1-1; TRBD1 matches 10 bases. The CDR3 loop spans 19 amino acids. Germline loops: CDR1 SGDLS, CDR2 YYNGEE. The trim removed 2 bases at V and 1 base at J, leaving 14 bases unmatched. The chain's CDR3 is CASSVTISTDRGRNTEAFF. As DNA, the CDR3 is TGTGCCAGCAGCGTGACGATTAGTACGGACAGGGGGAGGAACACTGAAGCTTTCTTT.

This clone has just a few counts. The CDR3, as DNA: TGTGCCAGCAGCTCACTAATGTACACTGAAGCTTTCTTT. Translating it yields CASSSLMYTEAFF. V gene TRBV7-2 combines with J gene TRBJ1-1; D not resolved. The CDR3 runs to 13 residues. CDR1 and CDR2 (germline): SGHTA, FQGNSA. V was pared by 4 bases and J by 3 bases, with 9 bases between.

This chain joins TRBV18 and TRBJ1-2; a weak D match, TRBD1 (6 bases). In germline, CDR1 is KGHSH, CDR2 LQKENI. Trimming left V 1 base short and J 0 bases short, with 12 bases between. This CDR3 has 16 residues. For the CDR3, the DNA is TGTGCCAGCTCACCACAAACAGGGTCGACTAACTATGGCTACACCTTC. It specifies CASSPQTGSTNYGYTF.

This clone showed up just a few times. This chain connects TRBV18 to TRBJ2-5; unclear D gene. Germline V CDR1 and CDR2: KGHSH, LQKENI. CDR3 length: 13 amino acids. The germline V and J ends were trimmed by 0 bases and 5 bases, with 7 bases remaining between them. The CDR3 nucleotides are TGTGCCAGCTCACCACCGTCTGAGGAGACCCAGTACTTC. Protein sequence: CASSPPSEETQYF.

This clone was seen a handful of times. This chain links TRBV18 with TRBJ2-1; 9 nucleotides align to TRBD2. Germline V lookup: CDR1 KGHSH, CDR2 LQKENI. V shed 3 bases, J shed 5 bases, and the junction held 5 bases outside the gene matches. The CDR3 totals 15 residues. CDR3 DNA: TGTGCCAGCTCACCTACTAGCGGGTCGAACAATGAGCAGTTCTTC. Its translation: CASSPTSGSNNEQFF.

This rearrangement joins TRBV2 to TRBJ2-6, with D possibly TRBD1 on 6 matching bases. There are 17 residues in the CDR3. In germline, CDR1 is SNHLY, CDR2 FYNNEI. The ends were cut back, 6 bases at V and 1 base at J, with 16 bases in the middle. The CDR3 loop is CASRFDRFRSGANVLTF. CDR3 in DNA: TGTGCCAGCAGATTCGACAGGTTCCGTTCTGGGGCCAACGTCCTGACTTTC.

This chain links TRBV2 with TRBJ2-2, with 7 bases that match TRBD2. This CDR3 comprises 17 residues. CDR1 is SNHLY and CDR2 is FYNNEI in the germline V gene. Trimming cost V 1 base and J 4 bases; bases outside gene matches: 9. The CDR3 sequence: CASSEEEGGPPTGELFF. The CDR3 DNA sequence: TGTGCCAGCAGTGAAGAGGAGGGAGGGCCACCCACCGGGGAGCTGTTTTTT.

The rearrangement joins TRBV4-2 to TRBJ1-2, with D possibly matching TRBD1 (5 bases). V lost 0 bases, J lost 6 bases, and 14 bases lay in between. The germline gives CDR1 LGHNA, CDR2 YNFKEQ. The CDR3 runs 15 residues. The DNA for the CDR3 is TGTGCCAGCAGCCAAGAACAGGTTCCGCCTGATGGCTACACCTTC. This encodes CASSQEQVPPDGYTF.

The rearrangement uses TRBV19 and TRBJ1-4; D is ambiguous. The germline V gene encodes CDR1 LNHDA and CDR2 SQIVND (reference sequence). Trimming left V 3 bases short and J 0 bases short, with 8 bases between. The CDR3 is 15 amino acids. In DNA, the CDR3 is TGTGCCAGTAGTATCGGCCCGTCAACTAATGAAAAACTGTTTTTT. This sequence encodes CASSIGPSTNEKLFF.

This rearrangement joins TRBV1 to TRBJ2-2; whether TRBD1, the table's D call, matches the DNA was not checked. TRBV1 is tagged as a pseudogene. There are 18 residues in the CDR3. CDR3 region: CTSSQDFMDRVATGELFF. Here the CDR3 DNA reads TGCACCAGCAGCCAAGATTTTATGGACAGGGTGGCCACCGGGGAGCTGTTTTTT.

V is TRBV21-1 and J is TRBJ1-5. TRBV21-1 corresponds to a pseudogene. The CDR3 loop spans 14 amino acids. The CDR3 region has the DNA TGTGCCAGCCACCTCGTCCTTTTTCCGGAGCCCCAGCATTTT. Translation: CASHLVLFPEPQHF.

This clone was seen only a few times. The rearrangement uses TRBV6-5 and TRBJ1-6, with a tentative D call TRBD1 (5 bases). Germline CDR1 reads MNHEY; CDR2 reads SVGAGI. The CDR3 is 13 amino acids. The germline V and J ends were trimmed by 0 bases and 10 bases, with 7 bases remaining between them. CDR3 sequence reads: CASSYSGVSPLHF. In DNA, the CDR3 is TGTGCCAGCAGTTACTCGGGGGTGTCACCCCTCCACTTT.

This sequence joins TRBV10-1 and TRBJ2-2, with a weak D call TRBD1 (5 bases). Between the trimmed V and J ends, which lost 3 bases and 7 bases, there was a span of 15 bases. CDR1 and CDR2 (germline): WNHNN, SYGVQD (reference sequence). The length of the CDR3 is 15 residues. This CDR3 reads CASSDPGNPSGELFF. CDR3 in DNA: TGCGCCAGCAGTGACCCAGGGAACCCGAGCGGGGAGCTGTTTTTT.

The table lists this clone with a count of one. J is TRBJ2-7 and V is TRBV5-1; tentatively, D is TRBD2 (5 bases). The germline CDR1 and CDR2 sequences are SGHRS and YFSETQ. The CDR3 has 14 amino acids. Trimming pared 3 bases from V and 3 bases from J, leaving 13 bases between. The DNA of the CDR3 is TGCGCCAGCAGCTCCGAGGGTTTCTTCTACGAGCAGTACTTC. As protein: CASSSEGFFYEQYF.

The gene calls are TRBV7-6 and TRBJ1-6, with D possibly TRBD1 on 5 matching bases. CDR3 length: 14 residues. V was clipped by 5 bases and J by 7 bases, with 12 bases between them. Germline V gives CDR1 SGHVS, CDR2 FNYEAQ. CDR3 protein: CASSVGGRNSPLHF. The CDR3 DNA sequence: TGTGCCAGCAGCGTGGGGGGACGGAATTCACCCCTCCACTTT.

This clone was counted a few times. Other DNA sequences from this sample encode an identical CDR3 as well. CDR3 nucleotides: TGTGCCAGCAGCTTATCCGATAATCAGCCCCAGCATTTT. Protein sequence: CASSLSDNQPQHF. The chain combines TRBV7-9 with TRBJ1-5; D is undetermined. This CDR3 region has 13 residues. V dropped 2 bases and J dropped 4 bases, with 6 bases sitting between them. CDR1 is SEHNR and CDR2 is FQNEAQ in the germline V gene (reference sequence).

This rearrangement joins TRBV6-1 to TRBJ1-1; tentative D call: TRBD1 (5 bases). The germline CDR1 and CDR2 sequences are MNHNS and SASEGT. The CDR3 contains 15 residues. Trimming pared 7 bases from V and 3 bases from J, leaving 18 bases between. CDR3 in DNA: TGTGCCAGCAACAAAGGGGTCAGGGCGGACACTGAAGCTTTCTTT. Translating it yields CASNKGVRADTEAFF.

J is TRBJ2-2 and V is TRBV5-1; TRBD1 is a possible D gene (5 bases). This CDR3 is 15 amino acids long. The V end lost 2 bases, the J end lost 0 bases, and 8 bases lay between the germline ends. Per the germline V gene, CDR1 is SGHRS and CDR2 is YFSETQ. CDR3 loop: CASSLQAANTGELFF. DNA of the CDR3: TGCGCCAGCAGCTTACAGGCCGCGAACACCGGGGAGCTGTTTTTT.

This rearrangement joins TRBV7-9 to TRBJ1-2, with 7 bases lining up with TRBD1. The V segment lost 5 bases and the J segment 7 bases; nucleotides outside the gene matches: 10. Per germline, CDR1 SEHNR and CDR2 FQNEAQ (reference sequence). This CDR3 spans 14 amino acids. DNA for the CDR3: TGTGCCAGCAGCCTCCAGGGGGAAGGGGGTGGCTACACCTTC. Protein product: CASSLQGEGGGYTF.

The chain joins TRBV4-3 to TRBJ2-7; the match to TRBD1 covers 9 bases. CDR3 length: 14 amino acids. Germline V lookup: CDR1 LGHNA, CDR2 YSLEER. Unmatched junction bases numbered 0, after V lost 1 base and J lost 2 bases. Written as DNA, the CDR3 is TGCGCCAGCAGCCAAGGACAGGGGGCCTACGAGCAGTACTTC. Encoded protein: CASSQGQGAYEQYF.

J is TRBJ2-3 and V is TRBV5-5; D may correspond to TRBD1 or TRBD2 (5 bases each). Trimming cost V 3 bases and J 5 bases, with 13 bases left between them. The CDR3 spans 14 residues. From germline, CDR1 is SGHKS and CDR2 YYEKEE (reference sequence). DNA for the CDR3: TGTGCCAGCAGCTCCCAGGGAGAACTAGATACGCAGTATTTT. It encodes CASSSQGELDTQYF.

J is TRBJ2-5 and V is TRBV5-1; maybe TRBD2 (7 bases). Germline V gene lookup returns CDR1 SGHRS and CDR2 YFSETQ. The CDR3 covers 16 residues. Trimming removed 8 bases at V and 4 bases at J, with 24 bases between. The CDR3 DNA reads as TGCGCCAGTGTAGGGGGGGGCAGTGCCCTAGGAGAGACCCAGTACTTC. It is translated as CASVGGGSALGETQYF.

The chain combines TRBV11-3 with TRBJ2-3, with D unclear. V lost 6 bases and J 3 bases, leaving 13 bases between the germline ends. The CDR3 length is 14 residues. CDR1 is SGHNT, CDR2 YENEEA, per germline. Here the CDR3 DNA reads TGTGCCAGCAGGTCAAGATCAGAGACAGATACGCAGTATTTT. Its translation is CASRSRSETDTQYF.